This T cell receptor (beta chain) was identified during a study of cytomegalovirus exposure and HLA in healthy donors. Germline CDR1 SNHLY, CDR2 FYNNEI. The length of the CDR3 is 12 residues. Trimming shortened V by 6 bases and J by 6 bases, and 9 bases separated the two germline ends. Primers included in the PCR were 60 Vbeta and 13 Jbeta primers. TCRdb keeps only in-frame clones here, not all; method: immunoSEQ multiplex PCR. This table has roughly 190,000 clones, 75% to 90% appearing once. Sample: PBMCs. The sequence came from a woman aged 45-59 years in good health and CMV-seropositive. This chain links TRBV2 with TRBJ1-5; D is perhaps TRBD1 (5 bases). The CDR3 nucleotides read TGTGCCAGCAGGGGGGAGGGTCAGCCCCAGCATTTT. It translates to CASRGEGQPQHF. Complete variable domain (other parts from reference TRBV2 and TRBJ1-5): EPEVTQTPSHQVTQMGQEVILRCVPISNHLYFYWYRQILGQKVEFLVSFYNNEISEKSEIFDDQFSVERPDGSNFTLKIRSTKLEDSAMYFCASRGEGQPQHFGDGTRLSIL.